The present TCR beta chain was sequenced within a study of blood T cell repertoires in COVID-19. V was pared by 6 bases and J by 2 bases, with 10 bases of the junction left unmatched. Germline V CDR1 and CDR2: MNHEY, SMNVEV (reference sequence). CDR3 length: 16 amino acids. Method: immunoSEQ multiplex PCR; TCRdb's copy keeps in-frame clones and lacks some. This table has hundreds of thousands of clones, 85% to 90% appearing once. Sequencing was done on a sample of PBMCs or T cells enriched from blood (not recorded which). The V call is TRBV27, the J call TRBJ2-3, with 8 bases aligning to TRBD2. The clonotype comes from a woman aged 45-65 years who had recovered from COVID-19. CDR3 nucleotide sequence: TGTGCCAGCAGGAAACAACTAGCGGCAAACACAGATACGCAGTATTTT. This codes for CASRKQLAANTDTQYF.